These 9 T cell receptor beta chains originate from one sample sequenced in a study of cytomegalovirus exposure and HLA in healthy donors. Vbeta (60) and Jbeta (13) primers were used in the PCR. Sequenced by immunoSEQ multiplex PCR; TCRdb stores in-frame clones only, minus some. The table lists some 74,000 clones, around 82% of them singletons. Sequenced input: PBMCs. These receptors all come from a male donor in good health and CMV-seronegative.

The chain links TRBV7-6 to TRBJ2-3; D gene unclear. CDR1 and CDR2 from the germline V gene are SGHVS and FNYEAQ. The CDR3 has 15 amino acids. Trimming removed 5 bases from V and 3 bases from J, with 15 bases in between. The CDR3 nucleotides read TGTGCCAGCAGCCCTGACTCTTACTTTACAGATACGCAGTATTTT. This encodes CASSPDSYFTDTQYF.

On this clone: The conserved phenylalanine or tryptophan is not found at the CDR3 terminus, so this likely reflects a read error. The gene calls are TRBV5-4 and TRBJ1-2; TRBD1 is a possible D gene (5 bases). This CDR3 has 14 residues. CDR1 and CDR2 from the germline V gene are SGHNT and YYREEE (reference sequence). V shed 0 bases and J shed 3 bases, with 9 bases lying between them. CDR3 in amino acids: CASSLVSGDYGYTS. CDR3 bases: TGTGCCAGCAGCTTGGTGTCGGGGGACTATGGCTACACCTCC.

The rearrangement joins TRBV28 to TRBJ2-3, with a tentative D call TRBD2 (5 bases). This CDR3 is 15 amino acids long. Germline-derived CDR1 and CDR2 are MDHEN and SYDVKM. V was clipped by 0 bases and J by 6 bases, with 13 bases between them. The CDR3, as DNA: TGTGCCAGCAGTTTATGGACCACCCGCGGGGATACGCAGTATTTT. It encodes CASSLWTTRGDTQYF.

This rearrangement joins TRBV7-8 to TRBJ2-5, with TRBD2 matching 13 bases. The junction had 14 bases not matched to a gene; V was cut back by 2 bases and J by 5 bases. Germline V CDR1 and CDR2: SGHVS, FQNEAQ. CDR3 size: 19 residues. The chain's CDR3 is CASSLIRTSGSGRRETQYF. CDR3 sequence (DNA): TGTGCCAGCAGCTTAATAAGGACTAGCGGGAGTGGTCGTCGGGAGACCCAGTACTTC. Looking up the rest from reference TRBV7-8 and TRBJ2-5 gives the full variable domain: GAGVSQSPRYKVAKRGQDVALRCDPISGHVSLFWYQQALGQGPEFLTYFQNEAQLDKSGLPSDRFFAERPEGSVSTLKIQRTQQEDSAVYLCASSLIRTSGSGRRETQYFGPGTRLLVL.

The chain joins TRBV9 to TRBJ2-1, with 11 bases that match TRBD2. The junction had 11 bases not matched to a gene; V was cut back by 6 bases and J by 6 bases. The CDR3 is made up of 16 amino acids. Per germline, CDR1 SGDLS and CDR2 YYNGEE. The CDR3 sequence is CASIGTSGGPRNEQFF. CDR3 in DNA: TGTGCCAGCATAGGGACTAGCGGAGGGCCCCGCAATGAGCAGTTCTTC.

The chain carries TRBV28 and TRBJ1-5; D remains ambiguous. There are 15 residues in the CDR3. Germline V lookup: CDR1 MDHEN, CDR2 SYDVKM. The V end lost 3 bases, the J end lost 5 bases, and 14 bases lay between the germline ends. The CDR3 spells CASSFLSEFDQPQHF. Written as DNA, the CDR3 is TGTGCCAGCAGTTTCCTGAGCGAGTTCGATCAGCCCCAGCATTTT.

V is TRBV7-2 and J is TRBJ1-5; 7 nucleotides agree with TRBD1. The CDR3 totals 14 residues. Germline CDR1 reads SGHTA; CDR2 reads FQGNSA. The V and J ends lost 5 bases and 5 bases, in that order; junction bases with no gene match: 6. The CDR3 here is CASSPRQGDQPQHF. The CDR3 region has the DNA TGTGCCAGCAGCCCCAGACAGGGTGATCAGCCCCAGCATTTT. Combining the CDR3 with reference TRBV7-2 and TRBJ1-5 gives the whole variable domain GAGVSQSPSNKVTEKGKDVELRCDPISGHTALYWYRQSLGQGLEFLIYFQGNSAPDKSGLPSDRFSAERTGGSVSTLTIQRTQQEDSAVYLCASSPRQGDQPQHFGDGTRLSIL.

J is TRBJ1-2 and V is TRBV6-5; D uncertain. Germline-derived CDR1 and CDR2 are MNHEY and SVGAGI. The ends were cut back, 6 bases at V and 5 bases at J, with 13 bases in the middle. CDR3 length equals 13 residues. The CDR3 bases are TGTGCCAGCAGCCACGGACGGACTTATGGCTACACCTTC. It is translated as CASSHGRTYGYTF.

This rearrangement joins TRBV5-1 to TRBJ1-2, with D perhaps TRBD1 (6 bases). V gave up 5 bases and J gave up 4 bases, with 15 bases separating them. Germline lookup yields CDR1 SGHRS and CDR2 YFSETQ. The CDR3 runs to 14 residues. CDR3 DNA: TGCGCCAGCAGAGAGGGACAAACCTTCTATGGCTACACCTTC. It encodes CASREGQTFYGYTF.